Each of the 4 T cell receptor beta chains below was sequenced from the same sample in a study of identical twins (dated by TCRdb to between 2015 and 2016). Library generation was performed with 5' RACE. The run used an Illumina HiSeq 2000. Using fastp at Q25 and MiXCR, TCRdb reprocessed the public reads and kept productive beta chains. Rows matching on CDR3 protein sequence are summarized as one entry with the most common DNA and genes. For this sample the table gives 500,000 or so distinct CDR3 sequences, of which around 20% were detected only once. The ten largest clones capture 0.91% of the sample. The same sample was also studied in work on T cells expressing NK-cell markers.

The sample comprised CD4+ T cells sorted from blood. The receptors were sampled from a woman aged 18-29 years in good health.

Only a few counts were recorded for this clonotype. The J gene is TRBJ2-5, the V gene TRBV12-3 or TRBV12-4; 13 bases line up with TRBD2. The CDR3 is made up of 15 amino acids. Trimming cost V 6 bases and J 3 bases; bases outside gene matches: 4. The CDR3 DNA reads TGTGCCAGCAGAACTGGACTAGCGGGGGAAGAGACCCAGTACTTC. Its translation is CASRTGLAGEETQYF.

The V and J genes are TRBV18 and TRBJ2-7; the D is unclear. This CDR3 is built from 15 residues. Germline CDR1 and CDR2: KGHSH and LQKENI. V lost 3 bases and J 2 bases, leaving 14 bases between the germline ends. The CDR3 region has the DNA TGTGCCAGCTCACCGGAACAACCGAAAACCTACGAGCAGTACTTC. Its protein is CASSPEQPKTYEQYF.

The chain uses TRBV11-1 and TRBJ2-6; 7 nucleotides align to TRBD1. The CDR3 is 18 amino acids. The V gene's germline CDR1 is SGHAT and CDR2 FQDESV (reference sequence). The V gene end was trimmed by 2 bases and the J gene end by 0 bases; junction bases not matched to a gene: 7. CDR3 bases: TGTGCCAGCAGCTTATACAGGGGCGTAATCTCTGGGGCCAACGTCCTGACTTTC. Protein: CASSLYRGVISGANVLTF.

This clonotype was detected once. Here the CDR3 reads CASSPAGTSTSEQFF. The CDR3 nucleotides are TGCGCCAGCAGCCCCGCCGGGACTAGCACTTCTGAGCAGTTCTTC. The V call is TRBV5-1, the J call TRBJ2-1; 9 nucleotides match TRBD2. CDR3 length: 15 residues. The V gene end was trimmed by 4 bases and the J gene end by 9 bases; junction bases not matched to a gene: 11. Germline values: CDR1 SGHRS, CDR2 YFSETQ.